The 14 T cell receptor beta chains given below trace back to one sample, sequenced in a study of T cell responses to AZD1222 COVID-19 vaccine (dated by TCRdb to about 2021). In the paper's terms, the time point label means: baseline before first vaccination. The library was generated by the immunoSEQ multiplex PCR assay. TCRdb re-hosts the immuneACCESS table, in-frame sequences only. Its copies lack some clones; in the studies checked, an unresolved V gene accounts for under half of them, and the cause for the rest is not known. The sample table contains 100,000 to 150,000 clones; only one count was recorded for more than 80% of them. In total, the top ten clones hold roughly 4.2% of the sample. The sequences come from peripheral blood, collected on day 0 of AZD1222 vaccination. These receptor sequences come from an adult in good health.

The chain combines TRBV6-5 with TRBJ2-7; 7 nucleotides align to TRBD2. J was trimmed by 5 bases and V by 11 bases; bases with no gene match: 12. Germline V gene sequence: CDR1 MNHEY, CDR2 SVGAGI. The CDR3 runs to 13 residues. The chain's CDR3 is CAGSSGGTNEQYF. CDR3 bases: TGTGCCGGGTCCTCGGGTGGGACTAACGAGCAGTACTTC.

In this sample, this clone turned up once. The chain links TRBV27 to TRBJ2-1, with D unclear. Germline CDR1 reads MNHEY; CDR2 reads SMNVEV (reference sequence). The CDR3 contains 13 residues. Trimming removed 3 bases at V and 4 bases at J, with 7 bases between. In nucleotides, the CDR3 is TGTGCCAGCAGTTTCAGTGAGTACAATGAGCAGTTCTTC. Amino acids: CASSFSEYNEQFF.

In DNA, the CDR3 is TGTGCCAGCAGAACCGACACTCGCAATCAGCCCCAGCATTTT. Residues: CASRTDTRNQPQHF. The chain links TRBV2 to TRBJ1-5; D gene uncertain. CDR1 and CDR2 (germline): SNHLY, FYNNEI. The CDR3 loop spans 14 amino acids. The germline V and J ends were trimmed by 6 bases and 2 bases, with 11 bases remaining between them.

The chain uses TRBV6-5 and TRBJ2-1; 7 bases map to TRBD2. This CDR3 comprises 15 residues. Per germline, CDR1 MNHEY and CDR2 SVGAGI. J lost 7 bases, V lost 4 bases, and 10 bases had no gene match. CDR3: CASSWTSFVTNEQFF. DNA for the CDR3: TGTGCCAGCAGTTGGACTAGTTTCGTCACAAATGAGCAGTTCTTC.

The rearrangement links TRBV3-1 (or the pseudogene TRBV3-2) to TRBJ1-2; 7 bases are shared with TRBD1. With V trimmed by 1 base and J by 5 bases, 7 bases remained unmatched. This CDR3 comprises 15 residues. Germline CDR1 LGHDT, CDR2 YNNKEL (reference sequence). CDR3 region: CASSQARTGQYGYTF. CDR3 bases: TGTGCCAGCAGCCAAGCTAGGACAGGACAGTATGGCTACACCTTC.

The gene calls are TRBV2 and TRBJ1-4; D ambiguous. The CDR3 contains 13 residues. Trimming removed 7 bases at V and 3 bases at J, with 9 bases between. Germline lookup yields CDR1 SNHLY and CDR2 FYNNEI. This chain's CDR3 is CASNRGSNEKLFF. CDR3 sequence (DNA): TGTGCCAGCAACCGGGGTTCTAATGAAAAACTGTTTTTT.

The DNA of the CDR3 is TGTGCCAGTTCTCGACAGGGAGAGGACTATGGCTACACCTTC. Encoded protein: CASSRQGEDYGYTF. This chain links TRBV2 with TRBJ1-2; 7 bases line up with TRBD1. Germline CDR1 is SNHLY and CDR2 is FYNNEI. This CDR3 has 14 amino acids. V lost 9 bases to trimming and J lost 3 bases; unmatched junction nucleotides: 10.

The rearrangement links TRBV10-3 to TRBJ1-6, with a tentative D call TRBD1 (5 bases). The CDR3 is 14 amino acids. Germline CDR1 and CDR2: ENHRY and SYGVKD. V was cut by 6 bases and J by 0 bases, with 6 bases left in between. The DNA for the CDR3 is TGTGCCATCAGAGACAGCTCCTATAATTCACCCCTCCACTTT. Its protein is CAIRDSSYNSPLHF.

The genes are TRBV6-5 and TRBJ2-7, with D possibly TRBD2 on 5 matching bases. Germline CDR1 is MNHEY and CDR2 is SVGAGI. Trimming left V 2 bases short and J 7 bases short, with 9 bases between. This CDR3 has 12 amino acids. This CDR3 reads CASSYTTGEQYF. The CDR3 DNA is TGTGCCAGCAGTTACACAACGGGGGAGCAGTACTTC.

The V call is TRBV19, the J call TRBJ2-2; 12 bases map to TRBD1. The CDR3 has 15 residues. With 6 bases clipped from V and 7 bases from J, the junction kept 6 bases outside the gene matches. Germline V gene data show CDR1 as LNHDA and CDR2 as SQIVND (reference sequence). The CDR3 DNA reads TGTGCCAGTAGGAGGGACAGGGGGCATAGCGGGGAGCTGTTTTTT. Encoded protein: CASRRDRGHSGELFF.

V gene TRBV5-6 combines with J gene TRBJ1-4; the D gene is possibly TRBD1 (6 bases). The CDR3 loop spans 14 amino acids. Germline V gene lookup returns CDR1 SGHDT and CDR2 YYEEEE. Between the trimmed V and J ends, which lost 2 bases and 8 bases, there was a span of 13 bases. The CDR3 protein is CASSFGGLGEKLFF. As DNA, the CDR3 is TGTGCCAGCAGCTTCGGGGGCCTCGGGGAAAAACTGTTTTTT.

This clone is a singleton in its sample. The rearrangement uses TRBV19 and TRBJ1-5, with D tentatively TRBD1 (6 bases). Deletions cut 4 bases from V and 7 bases from J, with 14 bases between. CDR3 length: 14 residues. Germline V CDR1 and CDR2: LNHDA, SQIVND (reference sequence). The CDR3 DNA sequence: TGTGCCAGTAGTACAGGGGCCCGGGGACAGCCCCAGCATTTT. Protein sequence: CASSTGARGQPQHF.

This sequence joins TRBV30 and TRBJ2-2, with 8 positions matching TRBD1. J gave up 6 bases and V 5 bases, and 8 bases lay outside the gene matches. The CDR3 sequence is 14 residues long. The V gene's germline CDR1 is GTSNPN and CDR2 SVGIG (reference sequence). In DNA, the CDR3 is TGTGCCTGGGGCAGGGGGCAGGCCGCCGGGGAGCTGTTTTTT. Translation gives CAWGRGQAAGELFF.

J is TRBJ1-1 and V is TRBV10-1, with 11 bases identical to TRBD1. Germline CDR1 and CDR2: WNHNN and SYGVQD (reference sequence). After removal of 4 bases from V and 7 bases from J, the junction contained 5 bases not matched to a gene. This CDR3 spans 14 amino acids. The CDR3: CASSAGTGGYEAFF. DNA for the CDR3: TGCGCCAGCAGTGCCGGGACAGGGGGGTATGAAGCTTTCTTT.